This T cell receptor (beta chain) was identified in a study of shared clonotypes between healthy human individuals. Here immunoSEQ multiplex PCR was the method, and the copy in TCRdb shows in-frame clones only, minus some. Among a few million clones listed, over 85% were seen once. V was trimmed by 2 bases and J by 2 bases, leaving 10 bases between them. CDR1 is MDHEN and CDR2 is SYDVKM in the germline V gene. The CDR3 loop spans 15 amino acids. This clonotype was obtained from a man between 18 and 29 years old in good health. Some clones in this sample may be carry-over from other donors' samples. Sequencing was performed on naive CD4+ T cells from PBMCs. As for subset: CD45RA+ positively selected. The chain recombines TRBV28 with TRBJ1-3; no clear D. The CDR3 DNA reads as TGTGCCAGCAGTTTAACTGTGGGCCCTGGAAACACCATATATTTT. Amino acids: CASSLTVGPGNTIYF.